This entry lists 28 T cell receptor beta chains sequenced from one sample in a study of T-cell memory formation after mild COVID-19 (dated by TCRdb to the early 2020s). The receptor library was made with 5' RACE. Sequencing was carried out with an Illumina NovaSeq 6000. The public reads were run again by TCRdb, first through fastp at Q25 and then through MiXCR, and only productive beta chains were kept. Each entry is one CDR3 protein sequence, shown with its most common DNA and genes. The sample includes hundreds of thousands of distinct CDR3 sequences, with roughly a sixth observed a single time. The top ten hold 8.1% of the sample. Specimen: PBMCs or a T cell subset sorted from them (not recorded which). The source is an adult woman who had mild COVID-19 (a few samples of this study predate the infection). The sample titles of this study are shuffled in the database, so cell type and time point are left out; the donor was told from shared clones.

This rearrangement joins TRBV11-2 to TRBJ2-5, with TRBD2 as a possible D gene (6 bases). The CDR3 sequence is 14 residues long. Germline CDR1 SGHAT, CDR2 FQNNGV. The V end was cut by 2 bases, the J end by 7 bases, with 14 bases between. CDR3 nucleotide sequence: TGTGCCAGCAGCTTAAACGGGAGAAAGGGGACCCAGTACTTC. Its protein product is CASSLNGRKGTQYF.

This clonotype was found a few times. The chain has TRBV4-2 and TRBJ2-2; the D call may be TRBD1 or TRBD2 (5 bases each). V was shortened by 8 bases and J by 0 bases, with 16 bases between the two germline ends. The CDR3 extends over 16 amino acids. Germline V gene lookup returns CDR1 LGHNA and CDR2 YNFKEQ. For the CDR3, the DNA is TGTGCCAGCTTTGGGGGAGCAGGGCCGAACACCGGGGAGCTGTTTTTT. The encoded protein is CASFGGAGPNTGELFF.

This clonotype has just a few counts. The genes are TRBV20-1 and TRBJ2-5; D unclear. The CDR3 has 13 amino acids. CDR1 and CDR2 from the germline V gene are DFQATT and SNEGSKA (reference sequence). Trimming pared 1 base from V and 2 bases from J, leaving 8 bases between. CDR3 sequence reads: CSARVSLQETQYF. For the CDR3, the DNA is TGCAGTGCTAGAGTGTCTTTACAAGAGACCCAGTACTTC.

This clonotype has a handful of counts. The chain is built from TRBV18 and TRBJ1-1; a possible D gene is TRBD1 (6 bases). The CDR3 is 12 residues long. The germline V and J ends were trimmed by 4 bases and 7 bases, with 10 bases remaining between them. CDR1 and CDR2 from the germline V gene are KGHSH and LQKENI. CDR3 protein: CASSQHRVEAFF. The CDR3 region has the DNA TGTGCCAGCTCACAACACAGGGTTGAAGCTTTCTTT.

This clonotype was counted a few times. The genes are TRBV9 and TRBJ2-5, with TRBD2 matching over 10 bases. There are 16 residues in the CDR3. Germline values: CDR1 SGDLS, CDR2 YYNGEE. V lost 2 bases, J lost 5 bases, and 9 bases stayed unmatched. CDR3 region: CASSVTGTSDRETQYF. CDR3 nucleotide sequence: TGTGCCAGCAGCGTCACCGGGACTAGCGACAGGGAGACCCAGTACTTC.

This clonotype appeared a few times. The DNA of the CDR3 is TGTGCCAGCAGCTCGCAGGCCCCCCGGACAGGACAGAACACTGAAGCTTTCTTT. Its protein product is CASSSQAPRTGQNTEAFF. The chain is built from TRBV7-9 and TRBJ1-1, with 7 nucleotides matching TRBD1. Germline-derived CDR1 and CDR2 are SEHNR and FQNEAQ (reference sequence). The CDR3 has 18 amino acids. V lost 4 bases to trimming and J lost 1 base; unmatched junction nucleotides: 15.

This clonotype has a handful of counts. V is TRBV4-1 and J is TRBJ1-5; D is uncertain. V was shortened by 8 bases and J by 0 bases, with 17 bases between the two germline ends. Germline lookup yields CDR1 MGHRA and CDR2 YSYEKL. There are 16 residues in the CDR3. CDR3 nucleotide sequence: TGCGCCAGCGGGTTAATGGGTGAGGATAGCAATCAGCCCCAGCATTTT. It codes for CASGLMGEDSNQPQHF.

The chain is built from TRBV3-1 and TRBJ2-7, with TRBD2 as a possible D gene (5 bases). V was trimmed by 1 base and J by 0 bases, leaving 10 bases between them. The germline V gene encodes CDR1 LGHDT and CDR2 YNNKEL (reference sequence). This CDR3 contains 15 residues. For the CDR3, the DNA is TGTGCCAGCAGCCAAGTTCCCGGGGACTCCTACGAGCAGTACTTC. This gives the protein CASSQVPGDSYEQYF.

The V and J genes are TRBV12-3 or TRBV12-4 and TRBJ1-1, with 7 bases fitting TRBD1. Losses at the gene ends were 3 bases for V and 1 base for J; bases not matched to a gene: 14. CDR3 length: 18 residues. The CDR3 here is CASSFSRTGTVRNTEAFF. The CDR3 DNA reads TGTGCCAGCAGTTTTTCCCGAACTGGGACAGTTAGGAACACTGAAGCTTTCTTT.

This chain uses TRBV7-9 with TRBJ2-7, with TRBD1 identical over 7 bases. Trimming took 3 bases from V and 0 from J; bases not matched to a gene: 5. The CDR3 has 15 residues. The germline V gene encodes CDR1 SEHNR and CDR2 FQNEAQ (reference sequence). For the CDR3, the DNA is TGTGCCAGCAGCTTGAAGGGGGCAAACTCCTACGAGCAGTACTTC. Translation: CASSLKGANSYEQYF.

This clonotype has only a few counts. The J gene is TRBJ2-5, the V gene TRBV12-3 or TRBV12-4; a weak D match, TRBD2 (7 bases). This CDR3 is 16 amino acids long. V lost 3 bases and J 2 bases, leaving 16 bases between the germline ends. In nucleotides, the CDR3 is TGTGCCAGCAGTTTGTGGGCGGGGGCCTTACAAGAGACCCAGTACTTC. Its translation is CASSLWAGALQETQYF.

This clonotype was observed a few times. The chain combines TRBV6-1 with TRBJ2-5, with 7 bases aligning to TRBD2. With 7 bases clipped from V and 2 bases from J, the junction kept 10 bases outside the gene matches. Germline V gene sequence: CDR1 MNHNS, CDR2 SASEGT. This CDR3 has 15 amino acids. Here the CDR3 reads CASTPVAGDQETQYF. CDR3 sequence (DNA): TGTGCCAGCACGCCGGTCGCGGGGGATCAAGAGACCCAGTACTTC.

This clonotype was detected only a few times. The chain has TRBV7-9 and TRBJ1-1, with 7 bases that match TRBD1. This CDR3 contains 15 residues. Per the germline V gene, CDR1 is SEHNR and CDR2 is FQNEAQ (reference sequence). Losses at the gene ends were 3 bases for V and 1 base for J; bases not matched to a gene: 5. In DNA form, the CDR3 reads TGTGCCAGCAGCTTCGAAGGGGGCGCGAACACTGAAGCTTTCTTT. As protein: CASSFEGGANTEAFF.

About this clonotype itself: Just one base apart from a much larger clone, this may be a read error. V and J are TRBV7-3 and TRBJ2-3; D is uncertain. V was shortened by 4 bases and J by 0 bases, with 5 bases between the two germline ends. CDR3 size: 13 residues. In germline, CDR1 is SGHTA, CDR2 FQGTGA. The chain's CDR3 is CASSSQSTDTQYF. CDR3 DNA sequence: TGTGCCAGCAGCTCCCAGAGCACAGATACGCAGTATTTT.

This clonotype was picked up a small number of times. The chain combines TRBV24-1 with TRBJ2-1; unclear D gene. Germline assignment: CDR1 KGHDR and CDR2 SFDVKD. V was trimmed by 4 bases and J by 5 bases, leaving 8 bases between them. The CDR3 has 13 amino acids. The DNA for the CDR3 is TGTGCCACCAGTGACGCGGCGGACAATGAGCAGTTCTTC. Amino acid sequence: CATSDAADNEQFF.

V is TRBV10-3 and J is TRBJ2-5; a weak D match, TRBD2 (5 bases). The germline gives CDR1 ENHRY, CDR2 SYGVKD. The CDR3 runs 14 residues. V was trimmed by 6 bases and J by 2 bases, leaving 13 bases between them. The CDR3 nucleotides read TGTGCCATCAGGGAGGCAGACCAGCAAGAGACCCAGTACTTC. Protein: CAIREADQQETQYF.

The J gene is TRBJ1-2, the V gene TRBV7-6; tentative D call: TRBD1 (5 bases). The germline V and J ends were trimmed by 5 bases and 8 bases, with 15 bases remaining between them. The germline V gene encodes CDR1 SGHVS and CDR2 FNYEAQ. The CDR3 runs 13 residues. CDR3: CASSLGPYWGYTF. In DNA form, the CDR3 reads TGTGCCAGCAGCCTGGGACCATACTGGGGCTACACCTTC.

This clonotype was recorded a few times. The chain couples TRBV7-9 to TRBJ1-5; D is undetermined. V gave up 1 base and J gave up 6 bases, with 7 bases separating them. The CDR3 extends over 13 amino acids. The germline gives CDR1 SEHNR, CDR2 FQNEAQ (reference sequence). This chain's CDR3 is CASSLDSVQPQHF. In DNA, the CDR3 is TGTGCCAGCAGCTTAGACAGCGTTCAGCCCCAGCATTTT.

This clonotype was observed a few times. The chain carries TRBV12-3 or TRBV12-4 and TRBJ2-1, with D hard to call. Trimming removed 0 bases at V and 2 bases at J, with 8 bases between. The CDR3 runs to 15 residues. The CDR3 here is CASSLAAGAYNEQFF. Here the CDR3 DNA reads TGTGCCAGCAGTTTAGCGGCAGGTGCCTACAATGAGCAGTTCTTC.

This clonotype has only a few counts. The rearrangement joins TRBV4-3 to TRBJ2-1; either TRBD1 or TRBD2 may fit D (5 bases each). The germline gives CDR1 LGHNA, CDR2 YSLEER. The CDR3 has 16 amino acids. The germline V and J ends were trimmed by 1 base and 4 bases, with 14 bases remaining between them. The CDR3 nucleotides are TGCGCCAGCAGCCAAGTGCGAGGGGACCTATACAATGAGCAGTTCTTC. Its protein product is CASSQVRGDLYNEQFF.

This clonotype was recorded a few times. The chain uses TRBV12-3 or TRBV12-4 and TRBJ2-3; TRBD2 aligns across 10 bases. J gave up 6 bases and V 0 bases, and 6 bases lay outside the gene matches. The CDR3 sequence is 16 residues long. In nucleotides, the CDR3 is TGTGCCAGCAGTTTAGCCGGGACTAGCGCAGGGGATACGCAGTATTTT. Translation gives CASSLAGTSAGDTQYF.

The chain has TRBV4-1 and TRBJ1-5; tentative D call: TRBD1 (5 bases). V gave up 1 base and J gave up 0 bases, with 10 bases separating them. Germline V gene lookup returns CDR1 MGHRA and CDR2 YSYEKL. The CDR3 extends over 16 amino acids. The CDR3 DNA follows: TGCGCCAGCAGCCAAGGGCCAGGGACTAGCAATCAGCCCCAGCATTTT. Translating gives CASSQGPGTSNQPQHF.

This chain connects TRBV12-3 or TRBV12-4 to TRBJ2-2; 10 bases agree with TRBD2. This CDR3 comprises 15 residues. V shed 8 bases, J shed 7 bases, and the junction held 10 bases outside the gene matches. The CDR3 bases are TGTGCCAGCGGGATAAGGACTAGCGGACACGGGGAGCTGTTTTTT. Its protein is CASGIRTSGHGELFF.

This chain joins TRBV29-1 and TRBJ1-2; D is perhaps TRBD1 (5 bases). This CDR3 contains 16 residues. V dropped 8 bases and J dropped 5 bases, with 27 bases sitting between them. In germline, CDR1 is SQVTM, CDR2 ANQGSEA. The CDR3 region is CSNLGGEALESYGYTF. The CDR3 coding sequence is TGCAGCAACTTGGGAGGGGAGGCCTTGGAGTCGTATGGCTACACCTTC.

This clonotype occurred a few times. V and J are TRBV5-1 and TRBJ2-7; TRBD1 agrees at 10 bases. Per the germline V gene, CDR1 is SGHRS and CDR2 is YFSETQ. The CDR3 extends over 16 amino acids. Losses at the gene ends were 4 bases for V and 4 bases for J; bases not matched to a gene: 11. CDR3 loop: CASSREPGQGLYEQYF. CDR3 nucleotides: TGCGCCAGCAGCCGAGAGCCGGGACAGGGGCTGTACGAGCAGTACTTC.

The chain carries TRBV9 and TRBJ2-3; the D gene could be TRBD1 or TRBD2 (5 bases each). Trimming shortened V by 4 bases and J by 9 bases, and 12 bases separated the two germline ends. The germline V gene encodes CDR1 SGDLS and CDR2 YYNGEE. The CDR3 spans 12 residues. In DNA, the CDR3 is TGTGCCAGCAGCCCTCGAGGGACGACGCAGTATTTT. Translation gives CASSPRGTTQYF.

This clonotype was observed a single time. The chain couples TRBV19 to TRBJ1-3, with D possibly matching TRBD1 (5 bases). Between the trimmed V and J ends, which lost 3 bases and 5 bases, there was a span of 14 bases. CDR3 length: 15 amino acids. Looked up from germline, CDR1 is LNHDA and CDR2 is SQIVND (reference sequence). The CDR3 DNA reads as TGTGCCAGTAGTATGGTGGCAGGACATCGAAACACCATATATTTT. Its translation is CASSMVAGHRNTIYF.

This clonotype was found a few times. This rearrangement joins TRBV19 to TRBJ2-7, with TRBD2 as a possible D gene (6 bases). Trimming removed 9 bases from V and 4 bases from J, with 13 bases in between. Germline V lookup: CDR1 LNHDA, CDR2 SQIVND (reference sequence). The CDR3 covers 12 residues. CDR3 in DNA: TGTGCCAGCCTGGGAGGCGGTTACGAGCAGTACTTC. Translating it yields CASLGGGYEQYF.